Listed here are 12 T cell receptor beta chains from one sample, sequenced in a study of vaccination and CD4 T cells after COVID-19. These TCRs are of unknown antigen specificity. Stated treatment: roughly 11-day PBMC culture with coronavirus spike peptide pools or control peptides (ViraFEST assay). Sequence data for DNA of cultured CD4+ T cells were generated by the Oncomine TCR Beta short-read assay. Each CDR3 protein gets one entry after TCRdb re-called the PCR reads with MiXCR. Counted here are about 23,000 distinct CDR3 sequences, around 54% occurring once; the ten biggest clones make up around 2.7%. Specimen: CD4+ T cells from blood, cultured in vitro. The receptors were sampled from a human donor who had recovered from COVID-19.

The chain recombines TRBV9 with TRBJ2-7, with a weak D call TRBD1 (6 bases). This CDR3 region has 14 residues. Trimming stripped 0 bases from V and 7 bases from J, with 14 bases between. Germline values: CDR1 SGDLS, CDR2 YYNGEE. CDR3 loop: CASSVAPDRGEQYF. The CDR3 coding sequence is TGTGCCAGCAGCGTAGCCCCGGACAGAGGAGAGCAGTACTTC. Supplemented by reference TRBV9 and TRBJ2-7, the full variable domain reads DSGVTQTPKHLITATGQRVTLRCSPRSGDLSVYWYQQSLDQGLQFLIQYYNGEERAKGNILERFSAQQFPDLHSELNLSSLELGDSALYFCASSVAPDRGEQYFGPGTRLTVT.

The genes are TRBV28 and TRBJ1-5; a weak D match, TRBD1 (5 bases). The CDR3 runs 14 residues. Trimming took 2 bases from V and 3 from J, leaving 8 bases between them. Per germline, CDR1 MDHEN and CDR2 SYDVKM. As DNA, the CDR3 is TGTGCCAGCAGTTTACCAGGGAACAATCAGCCCCAGCATTTT. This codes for CASSLPGNNQPQHF.

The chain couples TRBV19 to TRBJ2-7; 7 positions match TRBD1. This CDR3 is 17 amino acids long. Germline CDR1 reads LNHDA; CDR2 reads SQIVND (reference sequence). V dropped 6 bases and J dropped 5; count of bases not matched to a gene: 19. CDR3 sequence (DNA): TGTGCCAGTAGCATAACACGGACCGGGACAGCTACGAACGAGCAGTACTTC. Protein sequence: CASSITRTGTATNEQYF.

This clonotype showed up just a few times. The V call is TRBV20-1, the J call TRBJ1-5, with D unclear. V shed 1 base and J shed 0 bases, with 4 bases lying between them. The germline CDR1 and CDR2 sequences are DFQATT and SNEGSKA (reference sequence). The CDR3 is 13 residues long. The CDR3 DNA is TGCAGTGCTAGAGGGGATAGCAATCAGCCCCAGCATTTT. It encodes CSARGDSNQPQHF.

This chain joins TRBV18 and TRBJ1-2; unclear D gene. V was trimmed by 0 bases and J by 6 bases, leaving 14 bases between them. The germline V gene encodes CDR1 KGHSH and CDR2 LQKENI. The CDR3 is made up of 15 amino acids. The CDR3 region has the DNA TGTGCCAGCTCACCACCGTCGTCAGCTAGGGATGGCTACACCTTC. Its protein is CASSPPSSARDGYTF.

The CDR3 sequence: CASRSTVGDRVADTQYF. The CDR3 DNA reads as TGTGCCAGCAGGTCCACCGTGGGTGACAGGGTAGCAGATACGCAGTATTTT. This chain connects TRBV27 to TRBJ2-3, with 7 positions matching TRBD1. Germline V gene sequence: CDR1 MNHEY, CDR2 SMNVEV (reference sequence). The V gene end was trimmed by 6 bases and the J gene end by 4 bases; junction bases not matched to a gene: 16. This CDR3 is 17 amino acids long.

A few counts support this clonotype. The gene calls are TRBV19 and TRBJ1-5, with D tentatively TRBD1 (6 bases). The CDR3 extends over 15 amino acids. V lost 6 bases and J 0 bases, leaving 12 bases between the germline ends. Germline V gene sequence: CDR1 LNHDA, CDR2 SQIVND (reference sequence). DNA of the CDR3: TGTGCCAGTAGCCTCGGACAGAATAGCAATCAGCCCCAGCATTTT. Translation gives CASSLGQNSNQPQHF.

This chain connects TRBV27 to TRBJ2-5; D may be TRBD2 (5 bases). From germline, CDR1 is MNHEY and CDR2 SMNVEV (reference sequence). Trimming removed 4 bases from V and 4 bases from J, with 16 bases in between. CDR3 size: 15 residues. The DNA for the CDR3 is TGTGCCAGCAGTTCCCTCGGGATGGGCTTAGAGACCCAGTACTTC. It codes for CASSSLGMGLETQYF.

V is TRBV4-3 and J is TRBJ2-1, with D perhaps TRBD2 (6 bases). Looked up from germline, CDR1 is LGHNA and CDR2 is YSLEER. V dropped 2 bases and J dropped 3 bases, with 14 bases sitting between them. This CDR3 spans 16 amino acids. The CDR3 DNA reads TGCGCCAGCAGCCAAATCCGGGACTGGGGCTACAATGAGCAGTTCTTC. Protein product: CASSQIRDWGYNEQFF.

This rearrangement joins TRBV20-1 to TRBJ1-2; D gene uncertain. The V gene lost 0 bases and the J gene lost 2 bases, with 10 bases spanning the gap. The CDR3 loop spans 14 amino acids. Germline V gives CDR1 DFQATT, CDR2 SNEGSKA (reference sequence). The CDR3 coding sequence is TGCAGTGCTAGAGATAGGTATCGCAACTATGGCTACACCTTC. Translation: CSARDRYRNYGYTF.

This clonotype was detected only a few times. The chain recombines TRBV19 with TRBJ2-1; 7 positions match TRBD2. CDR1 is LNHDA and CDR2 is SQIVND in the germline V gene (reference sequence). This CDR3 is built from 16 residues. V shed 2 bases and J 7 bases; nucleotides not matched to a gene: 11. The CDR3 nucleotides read TGTGCCAGTAGTATATCTCCGCTAGCGGTGAGGAATGAGCAGTTCTTC. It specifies CASSISPLAVRNEQFF.

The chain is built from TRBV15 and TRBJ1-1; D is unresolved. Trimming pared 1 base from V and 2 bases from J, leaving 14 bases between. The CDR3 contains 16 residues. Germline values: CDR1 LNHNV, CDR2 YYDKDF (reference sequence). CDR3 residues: CATSRGGGPSNTEAFF. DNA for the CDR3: TGTGCCACCAGCAGAGGAGGAGGCCCATCAAACACTGAAGCTTTCTTT. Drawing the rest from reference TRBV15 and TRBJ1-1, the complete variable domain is DAMVIQNPRYQVTQFGKPVTLSCSQTLNHNVMYWYQQKSSQAPKLLFHYYDKDFNNEADTPDNFQSRRPNTSFCFLDIRSPGLGDTAMYLCATSRGGGPSNTEAFFGQGTRLTVV.